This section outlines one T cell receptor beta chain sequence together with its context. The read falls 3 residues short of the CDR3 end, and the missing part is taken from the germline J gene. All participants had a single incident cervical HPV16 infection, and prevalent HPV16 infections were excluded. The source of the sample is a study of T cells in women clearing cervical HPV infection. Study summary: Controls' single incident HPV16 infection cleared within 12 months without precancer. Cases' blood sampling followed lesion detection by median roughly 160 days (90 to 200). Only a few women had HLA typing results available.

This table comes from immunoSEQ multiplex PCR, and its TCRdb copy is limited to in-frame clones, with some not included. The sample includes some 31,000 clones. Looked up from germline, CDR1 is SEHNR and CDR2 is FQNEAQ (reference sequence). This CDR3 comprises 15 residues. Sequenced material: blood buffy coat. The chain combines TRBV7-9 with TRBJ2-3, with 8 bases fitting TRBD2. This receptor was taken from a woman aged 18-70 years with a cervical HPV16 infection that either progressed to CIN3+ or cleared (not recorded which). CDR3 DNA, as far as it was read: TGTGCCAGCAGCCCACGGGGGGGTATCAATCAGCCG. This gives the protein CASSPRGGINQP. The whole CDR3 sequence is CASSPRGGINQPQYF.